A single sample gave rise to the 19 T cell receptor beta chains below, sequenced in a study of blood T cell repertoires in COVID-19. The data were produced by immunoSEQ multiplex PCR, yet TCRdb's version contains in-frame clones alone and is incomplete. This sample yields some 200,000 clones, of which about 87% are seen a single time; around 1.6% belongs to the top ten. Sequencing used peripheral blood. Receptor source: a man between 65 and 85 years old with acute or convalescent COVID-19.

The V and J genes are TRBV7-9 and TRBJ2-5; 7 bases agree with TRBD1. The CDR3 is 15 amino acids. Unmatched junction bases numbered 3, after V lost 2 bases and J lost 0 bases. Germline V gives CDR1 SEHNR, CDR2 FQNEAQ (reference sequence). CDR3 bases: TGTGCCAGCAGCTTACCACAGGGGTACCAAGAGACCCAGTACTTC. It codes for CASSLPQGYQETQYF.

The V and J genes are TRBV18 and TRBJ2-5, with a possible D match to TRBD1 (6 bases). V lost 4 bases, J lost 4 bases, and 19 bases lay in between. This CDR3 region has 16 residues. CDR1 and CDR2 from the germline V gene are KGHSH and LQKENI. The CDR3 here is CASSLGQPGLGETQYF. In nucleotides, the CDR3 is TGTGCCAGCTCACTAGGACAGCCCGGGCTAGGAGAGACCCAGTACTTC.

The gene calls are TRBV10-3 and TRBJ1-2; tentative D call: TRBD1 (6 bases). This CDR3 contains 15 residues. The V and J ends lost 3 bases and 4 bases respectively, with 15 bases between them. Germline-derived CDR1 and CDR2 are ENHRY and SYGVKD. Here the CDR3 DNA reads TGTGCCATCAGTGAAGTGTTACAGGGCGGCTATGGCTACACCTTC. Translating gives CAISEVLQGGYGYTF.

The gene calls are TRBV28 and TRBJ1-5; D unclear. V was trimmed by 7 bases and J by 5 bases, leaving 12 bases between them. The CDR3 is 13 residues long. Looked up from germline, CDR1 is MDHEN and CDR2 is SYDVKM. The CDR3 region has the DNA TGTGCCAGCATCGGAACGGGGTATCAGCCCCAGCATTTT. Translated: CASIGTGYQPQHF.

This chain uses TRBV13 with TRBJ2-1, with 7 nucleotides matching TRBD1. V was clipped by 4 bases and J by 0 bases; unmatched bases: 3. The CDR3 consists of 15 residues. CDR1 and CDR2 from the germline V gene are PRHDT and FYEKMQ (reference sequence). The CDR3 DNA reads as TGTGCCAGCAGCTCAACAGGGGTCTCCTACAATGAGCAGTTCTTC. This codes for CASSSTGVSYNEQFF.

This chain links TRBV19 with TRBJ1-5; the D is unclear. Germline CDR1 and CDR2: LNHDA and SQIVND (reference sequence). The CDR3 is made up of 18 amino acids. Trimming took off 4 bases at V and 2 bases at J, with 21 bases between the two ends. The CDR3 reads CASSTSGRSRVRNQPQHF. The DNA of the CDR3 is TGTGCCAGTAGTACATCCGGGAGGAGCCGAGTCCGCAATCAGCCCCAGCATTTT.

V is TRBV3-1 (or the pseudogene TRBV3-2) and J is TRBJ1-2, with a weak D call TRBD1 (6 bases). The CDR3 totals 13 residues. With 0 bases removed from V and 12 bases from J, the gap between germline ends came to 14 bases. Looked up from germline, CDR1 is LGHDT and CDR2 is YNNKEL (reference sequence). CDR3 DNA: TGTGCCAGCAGCCAAGAAGGGACACCGGCAAACACCTTC. The encoded protein is CASSQEGTPANTF.

The V call is TRBV7-9, the J call TRBJ2-3; 9 nucleotides match TRBD1. After removal of 1 base from V and 4 bases from J, the junction contained 6 bases not matched to a gene. The CDR3 runs to 16 residues. Germline V gene sequence: CDR1 SEHNR, CDR2 FQNEAQ (reference sequence). The CDR3 bases are TGTGCCAGCAGCTTAGAAGGGACAGGGAGTGCAGATACGCAGTATTTT. Amino acid sequence: CASSLEGTGSADTQYF.

The rearrangement links TRBV28 to TRBJ1-5; tentatively, D is TRBD1 (6 bases). The germline gives CDR1 MDHEN, CDR2 SYDVKM. The CDR3 length is 14 residues. Trimming took 7 bases from V and 6 from J, leaving 16 bases between them. The CDR3 nucleotides read TGTGCCAGCAATACACAGGGATGGACTCAGCCCCAGCATTTT. As protein: CASNTQGWTQPQHF. Using reference TRBV28 and TRBJ1-5 for the parts outside the CDR3, the full variable domain is DVKVTQSSRYLVKRTGEKVFLECVQDMDHENMFWYRQDPGLGLRLIYFSYDVKMKEKGDIPEGYSVSREKKERFSLILESASTNQTSMYLCASNTQGWTQPQHFGDGTRLSIL.

The V and J genes are TRBV15 and TRBJ1-5; maybe TRBD1 (5 bases). Germline-derived CDR1 and CDR2 are LNHNV and YYDKDF (reference sequence). V lost 0 bases and J 1 base, leaving 13 bases between the germline ends. This CDR3 spans 17 amino acids. The CDR3 DNA follows: TGTGCCACCAGCAGAGAAAAAGCGGGGCTAAGCAATCAGCCCCAGCATTTT. Translating gives CATSREKAGLSNQPQHF. The variable domain in full, completed from reference TRBV15 and TRBJ1-5, reads DAMVIQNPRYQVTQFGKPVTLSCSQTLNHNVMYWYQQKSSQAPKLLFHYYDKDFNNEADTPDNFQSRRPNTSFCFLDIRSPGLGDTAMYLCATSREKAGLSNQPQHFGDGTRLSIL.

The J gene is TRBJ2-7, the V gene TRBV7-2; 14 bases align to TRBD2. Germline CDR1 SGHTA, CDR2 FQGNSA. V lost 4 bases, J lost 4 bases, and 6 bases stayed unmatched. The CDR3 is 16 residues long. CDR3 DNA sequence: TGTGCCAGCAGCTCCCGACTAGCGGGAGGGCGTTACGAGCAGTACTTC. This translates into CASSSRLAGGRYEQYF.

The J gene is TRBJ1-1, the V gene TRBV5-1; D possibly corresponds to TRBD1 (5 bases). Per the germline V gene, CDR1 is SGHRS and CDR2 is YFSETQ. V shed 3 bases and J shed 1 base, with 13 bases lying between them. The CDR3 is 15 residues long. The CDR3 sequence: CASSSRGGANTEAFF. DNA for the CDR3: TGCGCCAGCAGCTCGCGGGGAGGGGCGAACACTGAAGCTTTCTTT.

This chain connects TRBV2 to TRBJ2-5, with D possibly TRBD2 on 5 matching bases. This CDR3 comprises 14 residues. Germline V gives CDR1 SNHLY, CDR2 FYNNEI. V gave up 4 bases and J gave up 9 bases, with 18 bases separating them. The CDR3 DNA sequence: TGTGCCAGCAGTGCCCGGACTGCTTCGGTGGCCCAGTACTTC. Protein product: CASSARTASVAQYF.

The chain links TRBV28 to TRBJ2-7; 12 bases map to TRBD1. CDR3 length: 14 residues. The germline CDR1 and CDR2 sequences are MDHEN and SYDVKM. V trimming: 2 bases; J trimming: 7 bases; junction bases outside the gene matches: 3. In DNA form, the CDR3 reads TGTGCCAGCAGTTTACGGGACAGGGGGCGTGAGCAGTACTTC. Translating it yields CASSLRDRGREQYF.

The V and J genes are TRBV5-6 and TRBJ1-2, with D hard to call. V shed 5 bases and J shed 4 bases, with 9 bases lying between them. CDR1 and CDR2 (germline): SGHDT, YYEEEE. The CDR3 is made up of 12 amino acids. The DNA of the CDR3 is TGTGCCAGCAGGGGAGGCACCTATGGCTACACCTTC. Protein product: CASRGGTYGYTF.

The V call is TRBV5-4, the J call TRBJ2-1, with a tentative D call TRBD1 (7 bases). The CDR3 loop spans 13 amino acids. Between the trimmed V and J ends, which lost 1 base and 15 bases, there was a span of 17 bases. Germline CDR1 and CDR2: SGHNT and YYREEE (reference sequence). CDR3 bases: TGTGCCAGCAGCTTGAGTCGGCGGGACAGTGCGTTCTTC. It is translated as CASSLSRRDSAFF.

The gene calls are TRBV28 and TRBJ2-3; D is perhaps TRBD1 (6 bases). This CDR3 contains 16 residues. In germline, CDR1 is MDHEN, CDR2 SYDVKM. V lost 7 bases to trimming and J lost 2 bases, with 19 bases between them. CDR3 DNA sequence: TGTGCCAGCACCGAGAGCAGGGGAGTTTCCACAGATACGCAGTATTTT. Translation gives CASTESRGVSTDTQYF.

The rearrangement links TRBV12-5 to TRBJ2-7, with D possibly TRBD2 on 6 matching bases. Germline lookup yields CDR1 LGHNT and CDR2 FRNRAP. The CDR3 sequence is 14 residues long. Trimming left V 3 bases short and J 3 bases short, with 12 bases between. CDR3 DNA: TGTGCTAGTGGTTTTGGCGGGACGAACTACGAGCAGTACTTC. Residues: CASGFGGTNYEQYF.

This chain joins TRBV5-1 and TRBJ2-1; D not resolved. Trimming shortened V by 4 bases and J by 6 bases, and 8 bases separated the two germline ends. Per the germline V gene, CDR1 is SGHRS and CDR2 is YFSETQ. The length of the CDR3 is 12 residues. As DNA, the CDR3 is TGCGCCAGCAGCCCGTCCCTCAATGAGCAGTTCTTC. Translating it yields CASSPSLNEQFF.